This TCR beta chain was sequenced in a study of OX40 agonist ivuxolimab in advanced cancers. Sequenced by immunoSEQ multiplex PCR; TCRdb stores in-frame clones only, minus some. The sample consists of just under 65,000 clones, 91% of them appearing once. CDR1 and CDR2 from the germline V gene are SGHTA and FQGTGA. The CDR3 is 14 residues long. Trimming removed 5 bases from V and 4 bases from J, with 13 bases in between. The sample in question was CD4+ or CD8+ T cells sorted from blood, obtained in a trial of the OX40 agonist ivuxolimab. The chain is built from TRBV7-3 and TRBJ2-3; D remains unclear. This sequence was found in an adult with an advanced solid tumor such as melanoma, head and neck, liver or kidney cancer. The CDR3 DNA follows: TGTGCCAGCAGCCCAGGCGGCCTAGCAGATACGCAGTATTTT. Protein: CASSPGGLADTQYF.